This is a list of T cell receptor beta chains from one sample in a study of graft-versus-host responses after intestinal transplantation. For these receptors, no antigen is known. Profiling relied on immunoSEQ multiplex PCR, and the TCRdb table lists in-frame clones only, not all of them. The sample contains roughly 97,000 clones, 87% of which appear only once. The sequenced sample was unstimulated CD4+ T cells sorted from spleen or lymph node cells, obtained before intestinal transplant. All receptors derive from a human donor who received an intestinal transplant. CDR3s include the opening cysteine and the closing phenylalanine or tryptophan. D genes are given only for firm matches. The size entry is marked missing in some rows and otherwise reads once, few, many or a size class.

V gene	J gene	D gene	clone size	CDR3 DNA	CDR3 protein
TRBV27	TRBJ2-2	TRBD1	-	TGTGCCAGCTCAGGACAGGGAATTAACGGGGAGCTGTTTTTT	CASSGQGINGELFF
TRBV5-5	TRBJ2-5	-	-	TGTGCCAGCAGCTTGGAAACGACAGGAGCGAGGGAGACCCAGTACTTC	CASSLETTGARETQYF
TRBV9	TRBJ1-4	TRBD1	-	TGTGCCAGCAGCGCCCTGACAGGGGGCCCTGAAAAACTGTTTTTT	CASSALTGGPEKLFF
TRBV4-2	TRBJ2-3	-	-	TGTGCCAGCAGCCTCTCGGGGGATACGCAGTATTTT	CASSLSGDTQYF
TRBV5-6	TRBJ2-1	TRBD2	-	TGTGCCAGCAGCCCCCGGGGGGTCAGCTCCTACAATGAGCAGTTCTTC	CASSPRGVSSYNEQFF
TRBV6-5	TRBJ1-2	TRBD1	-	TGTGCCAGCAGTTACTCGACAGGGATGGGGTATGGCTACACCTTC	CASSYSTGMGYGYTF
TRBV27	TRBJ2-6	-	-	TGTGCCAGCAGCCCTCGGGGGAGAGGGGCCAACGTCCTGACTTTC	CASSPRGRGANVLTF
TRBV10-1	TRBJ1-5	TRBD1	-	TGCGCCAGCAAGACAGGGCCTAATCAGCCCCAGCATTTT	CASKTGPNQPQHF
TRBV5-1	TRBJ2-1	TRBD1	few	TGCGCCAGCAGCTTGGCAACAGGGGGCGGGTATGAGCAGTTCTTC	CASSLATGGGYEQFF
TRBV7-2	TRBJ2-3	TRBD2	-	TGTGCCAGCAGCTTACTAGCGGGGGAAACAGATACGCAGTATTTT	CASSLLAGETDTQYF
TRBV4-1	TRBJ2-1	TRBD2	-	TGCGCCAGCAGCCACCCCCTAGTCGAGCGGGGGCGATACAATGAGCAGTTCTTC	CASSHPLVERGRYNEQFF
TRBV5-4	TRBJ1-2	TRBD1	-	TGTGCCAGCAGCTCGGGACAGGGGAACTATGGCTACACCTTC	CASSSGQGNYGYTF
TRBV10-2	TRBJ2-5	TRBD1	-	TGCGCCAGCAGATCCGGGACAGAGGTGCGAGCGACCCAGTACTTC	CASRSGTEVRATQYF
TRBV7-3	TRBJ2-1	TRBD2	once	TGTGCCAGCAGCCCCCTAGCGGGGGGCCCTGAAGAGCAGTTCTTC	CASSPLAGGPEEQFF
TRBV25-1	TRBJ1-4	-	-	TGTGCCAGCAGTCCCAGGGTAGCCATGCCTCCGGAAGCTGGAAAACTGTTTTTT	CASSPRVAMPPEAGKLFF
TRBV28	TRBJ1-2	-	-	TGTGCCAGCAAACTCGAAGGGCAGCCAAGAGCTAACTATGGCTACACCTTC	CASKLEGQPRANYGYTF
TRBV5-1	TRBJ2-3	-	few	TGCGCCAGCAGCTCGGGACGGGCCTACCTAGATACGCAGTATTTT	CASSSGRAYLDTQYF
TRBV9	TRBJ2-7	TRBD2	once	TGTGCCAGCAGTCGTAGCGGGAGGGCTTTTGACGAGCAGTACTTC	CASSRSGRAFDEQYF